This TCR beta chain was captured by sequencing in a study of read filtering for tumor transcriptome and immune sequencing (dated by TCRdb to between 2020 and 2021). Looking at the study overall: The cohort was composed of roughly 18 male and 14 female patients, with a mean age of approximately 62 years and an age range of roughly 47 to 90. One of the main goals was to work out a read-filtering strategy for immune repertoire data, in particular whether clonotypes backed by only a single read should be removed. TCR-region mapped reads per sample ranged from about 4 to 10.27 million with IR-seq versus only roughly 80 to 1273 with RNA-seq. Using the same bone marrow samples, the study compared TCR repertoires obtained by targeted immune repertoire sequencing with those obtained by bulk whole-transcriptome sequencing. By revised international staging, about 8 patients were R-ISS I, 16 were R-ISS II and 6 or 7 were R-ISS III. Whole-transcriptome libraries were prepared with the TruSeq RNA Access Library Prep Kit after DNase treatment. General findings and caveats noted by the study authors: The sorted CD138-negative fraction was composed of a mixed bone marrow immune population rather than of purified T cells. Clonotypes were captured by IR-seq at much higher depth and more reliably than by RNA-seq, and smaller IR-seq throughput was sufficient for identification of most shared clonotypes. When single-read clonotypes were removed, the proportions of shared clonotypes in IR-seq and RNA-seq correlated more strongly. In IR-seq, single-read clonotypes were roughly 84% of clonotypes but approximately 3.7% of total reads; in RNA-seq they were about three quarters of clonotypes and less than 45% of reads.

This clonotype was counted ten times or more. Its antigen is currently not known. No base qualities exist here, and no much larger clone lies one base off it. Every patient had bone marrow sampled at the time of active disease. Isolation of bone marrow mononuclear cells was performed by Ficoll-Hypaque density gradient centrifugation. Myeloma plasma cells were removed and CD138-negative cells were obtained by negative selection following labeling with CD138 magnetic microbeads on a MACS separator. Flow cytometry on an Attune NxT with CD138 antibodies was used to check the purity of the isolated cells. TRIzol reagent was used to extract total RNA, and a NanoDrop spectrophotometer was used to quantify the extracted RNA. Paired RNA-seq and IR-seq were performed on each patient's CD138-negative bone marrow sample. The Immunoverse kit was used to build TCR libraries from 400 to 500 ng RNA, with molecular barcoded adaptors covering alpha/delta and beta/gamma chains. TCR library preparation used the same RNA that went into transcriptome sequencing. Sequencing of the TCR libraries was done on an Illumina HiSeq 4000 with 2 x 150 cycles. The study's processing was this. Using MiXCR, which included quality filtering and error correction, TCR reads were aligned to human V, D, J and C references and then assembled into CDR3 clonotypes. Clonotype counts and gene usage diversity were analyzed with the tcR package in R. For inspection of raw mapping reads, RNA-seq reads were mapped by STAR aligner version 2.5.3a onto GRCh37 of the human genome. To test the effect of sequencing depth on detected clonotypes, IR-seq fastq files were randomly downsampled using Seqtk 1.3. Starting from the raw public reads, TCRdb applied fastp trimming at Q25, assembled clones with MiXCR and retained in-frame beta chains. Entries are consolidated by CDR3 protein sequence, retaining the most common genes and DNA. Here the V and J calls rest on TCRdb's processing, not on the authors' analysis. This sample gives around 130,000 distinct CDR3 sequences in total; roughly 13% of them show up just once. The ten largest clones represent about 8.6% of the sample.

Relative to germline, V is missing 3 bases and J is missing 0 bases, with 5 bases of the junction outside any gene match. Via the germline V gene, CDR1 is SGHTA and CDR2 FQGNSA. The CDR3 numbers 18 residues from cysteine through phenylalanine. The read is trimmed to its CDR3 DNA, 54 bases read in frame from base 1. The chain links TRBV7-2 with TRBJ2-1, with 13 bases in between that match TRBD2. Sequencing was carried out using a population of CD138-negative cells sorted from bone marrow. The cell subset or site label, as the study defines it: bone marrow mononuclear cells depleted of CD138+ plasma/myeloma cells by negative magnetic selection. This sequence originates from a donor at least 40 years old with multiple myeloma. The DNA sequence follows: TGTGCCAGCAGCTTCCGACTAGCGGGGGGAAGCTCCTACAATGAGCAGTTCTTC. It is translated as CASSFRLAGGSSYNEQFF.